This T cell receptor (beta chain) came from a study of blood T cell repertoires in COVID-19. Looking at the study overall: Both acute and convalescent COVID-19 samples were obtained from the United States, Italy and Spain. T cells, B-cell-depleted T cells, or PBMCs provided the cDNA or gDNA that served as material.

Authors' data handling: Using reference gene primer amplification, nucleated cell counts were estimated. Data came from immunoSEQ multiplex PCR; TCRdb stores just in-frame clones and leaves some out. The D gene and trimming were derived from the DNA, and the V and J assignments and clone size from that table. The sample has hundreds of thousands of clones, about 80% seen once; the top ten hold around 1.8%. This CDR3 region has 14 residues. The ends were cut back, 2 bases at V and 2 bases at J, with 9 bases in the middle. Germline loops: CDR1 SGHTA, CDR2 FQGNSA. The V gene is TRBV7-2, the J gene TRBJ1-2; a possible D gene is TRBD1 (5 bases). This clonotype was obtained from a woman of 80 years or more with acute or convalescent COVID-19. Sequenced: peripheral blood. The CDR3 nucleotides read TGTGCCAGCAGCTTAACCCCAGGGAACTATGGCTACACCTTC. Translating gives CASSLTPGNYGYTF. The complete variable domain, with remaining parts taken from reference TRBV7-2 and TRBJ1-2, reads GAGVSQSPSNKVTEKGKDVELRCDPISGHTALYWYRQSLGQGLEFLIYFQGNSAPDKSGLPSDRFSAERTGGSVSTLTIQRTQQEDSAVYLCASSLTPGNYGYTFGSGTRLTVV.